This T cell receptor beta chain was documented in a study of blood T cell repertoires in COVID-19. Trimming left V 3 bases short and J 0 bases short, with 6 bases between. The CDR3 extends over 14 amino acids. Germline loops: CDR1 LGHDT, CDR2 YNNKEL (reference sequence). Cohorts were assigned according to the clinical history that participants reported. Donors in Cohort 3 who had recovered were those with two negative PCRs, healthcare professional clearance, or resolution of their symptoms. The table came from immunoSEQ multiplex PCR; TCRdb's copy has only in-frame clones and leaves some out. The sample includes approximately 150,000 clones, approximately 80% of them seen just once.

This receptor was obtained from a woman in her 40s who had recovered from COVID-19. Sample: PBMCs or T cells enriched from blood (not recorded which). This chain joins TRBV3-1 (or the pseudogene TRBV3-2) and TRBJ2-1; D is uncertain. The CDR3 loop is CASSQIASYNEQFF. The CDR3 DNA sequence: TGTGCCAGCAGCCAGATAGCCTCCTACAATGAGCAGTTCTTC.